The following is a TCR beta chain sequence with its context. Its antigen remains unidentified. This sample is part of a study of post-analysis software for immune sequencing data. The overall study: Included courses were relapsing-remitting and secondary progressive multiple sclerosis; progressive-relapsing multiple sclerosis was also included.

Libraries were made from TCR beta cDNA, and they carried unique molecular identifiers. TCRdb analysed the PCR reads with MiXCR anew, one entry per CDR3 protein. This sample carries about 770,000 distinct CDR3 sequences, approximately 44% of them seen once, and the ten largest clones take approximately 5%. Findings of the study overall: The study found TRBV5-6, TRBV5-1 and TRBV20-1 among roughly 5 TRBV segments more frequent in patients than controls.

The CDR3 extends over 16 amino acids. Germline trimming cut 1 base from V and 2 bases from J; bases unmatched to any gene: 7. Germline CDR1 is MNHEY and CDR2 is SVGAGI. The chain links TRBV6-5 to TRBJ2-5; 7 bases fit TRBD1. Sequenced: blood. The origin of this receptor is a girl aged 5 to 17 with multiple sclerosis. CDR3 sequence: CASSYYRWTGQETQYF. Written as DNA, the CDR3 is TGTGCCAGCAGTTACTACCGATGGACAGGACAAGAGACCCAGTACTTC.